This TCR beta chain was identified in a study of human T cells and chemical hapten exposure. Turning to the study itself: TCR yields differed between samples (mainly from small differences in pooled library volume).

To note about this clonotype: Its antigen is currently unknown.

Study processing details: Sample TCR totals centred on a median of 95,638, ranging roughly 20,000 to 690,600. MiXCR, run by TCRdb on the RACE reads, gives a single entry per CDR3 protein. These V and J calls rely on TCRdb rather than the paper's analysis. Here the sample spans some 180,000 distinct CDR3 sequences, about 20% being singletons. The sample's time point: patch test 1, 2 weeks after DPC sensitization. Treatment reported: therapeutic diphenylcyclopropenone sensitization with weekly scalp DPC. It was from unfractionated whole blood that total RNA was extracted. Germline V CDR1 and CDR2: MGHRA, YSYEKL. The V and J ends lost 5 bases and 4 bases respectively, with 21 bases between them. This CDR3 spans 16 amino acids. Study outcomes and limitations: No alteration of TCRs above 1 in 1000 frequency was seen with DPC sensitization.

The rearrangement uses TRBV4-1 and TRBJ2-7; possibly TRBD1 or TRBD2 for D (5 bases each). This clonotype was obtained from a woman between 45 and 65 years old with alopecia areata. Some clones in this sample may be carry-over from other donors' samples. The sample here was whole blood, taken in connection with sensitization to the hapten diphenylcyclopropenone (DPC). The CDR3 loop reads CASSNGIPGALYEQYF. Here the CDR3 DNA reads TGCGCCAGCAGCAACGGGATCCCTGGGGCACTTTACGAGCAGTACTTC.